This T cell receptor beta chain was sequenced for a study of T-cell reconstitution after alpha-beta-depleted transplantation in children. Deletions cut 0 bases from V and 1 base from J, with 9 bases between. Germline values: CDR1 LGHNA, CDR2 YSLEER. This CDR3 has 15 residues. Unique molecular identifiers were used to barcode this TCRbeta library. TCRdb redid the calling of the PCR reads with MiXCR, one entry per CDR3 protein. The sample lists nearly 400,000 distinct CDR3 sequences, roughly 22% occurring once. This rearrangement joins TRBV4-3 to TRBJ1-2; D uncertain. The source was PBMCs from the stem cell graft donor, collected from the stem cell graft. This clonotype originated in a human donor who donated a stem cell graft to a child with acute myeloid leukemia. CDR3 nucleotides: TGCGCCAGCAGCCAAGAACTGGCTATTAACTATGGCTACACCTTC. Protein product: CASSQELAINYGYTF.